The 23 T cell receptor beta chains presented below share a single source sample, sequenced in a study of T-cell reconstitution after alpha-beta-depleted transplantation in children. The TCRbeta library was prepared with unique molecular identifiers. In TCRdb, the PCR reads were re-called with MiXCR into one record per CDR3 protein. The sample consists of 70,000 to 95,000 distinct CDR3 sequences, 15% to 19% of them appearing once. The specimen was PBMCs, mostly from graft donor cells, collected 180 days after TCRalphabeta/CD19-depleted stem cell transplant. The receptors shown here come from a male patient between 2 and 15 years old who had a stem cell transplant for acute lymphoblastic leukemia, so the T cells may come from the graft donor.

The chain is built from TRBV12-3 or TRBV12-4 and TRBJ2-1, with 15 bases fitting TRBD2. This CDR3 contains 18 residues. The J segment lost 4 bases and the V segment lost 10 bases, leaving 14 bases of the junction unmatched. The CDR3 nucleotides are TGTGCCACCCCACAGGGGACTAGCGGGGGGAGATTTTACAATGAGCAGTTCTTC. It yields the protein CATPQGTSGGRFYNEQFF.

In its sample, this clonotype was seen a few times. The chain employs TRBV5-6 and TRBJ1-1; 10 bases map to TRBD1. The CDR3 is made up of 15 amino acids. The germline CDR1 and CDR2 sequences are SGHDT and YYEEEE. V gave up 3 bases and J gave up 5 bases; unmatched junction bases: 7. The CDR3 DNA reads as TGTGCCAGCAGCTCGGTCGGACAGGGGGTAACTGAAGCTTTCTTT. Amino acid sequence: CASSSVGQGVTEAFF.

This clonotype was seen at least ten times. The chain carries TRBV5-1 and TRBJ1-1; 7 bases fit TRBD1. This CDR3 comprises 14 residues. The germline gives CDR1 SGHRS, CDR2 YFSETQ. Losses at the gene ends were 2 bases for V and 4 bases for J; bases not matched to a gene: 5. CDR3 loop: CASSLTTGPTEAFF. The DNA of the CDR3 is TGCGCCAGCAGCTTAACGACAGGGCCCACTGAAGCTTTCTTT.

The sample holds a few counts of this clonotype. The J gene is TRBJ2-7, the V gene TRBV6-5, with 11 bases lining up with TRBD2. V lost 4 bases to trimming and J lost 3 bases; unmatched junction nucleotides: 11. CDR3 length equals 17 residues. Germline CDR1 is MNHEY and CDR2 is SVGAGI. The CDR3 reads CASSSPKLAGVGYEQYF. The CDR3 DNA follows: TGTGCCAGCAGTTCACCGAAACTAGCGGGGGTTGGCTACGAGCAGTACTTC.

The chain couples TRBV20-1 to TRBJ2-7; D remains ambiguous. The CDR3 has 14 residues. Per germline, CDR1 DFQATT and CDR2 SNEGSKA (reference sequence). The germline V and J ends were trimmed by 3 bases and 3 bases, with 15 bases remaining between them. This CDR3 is CSASLPGYDYEQYF. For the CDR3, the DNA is TGCAGTGCTAGTCTTCCGGGCTACGACTACGAGCAGTACTTC.

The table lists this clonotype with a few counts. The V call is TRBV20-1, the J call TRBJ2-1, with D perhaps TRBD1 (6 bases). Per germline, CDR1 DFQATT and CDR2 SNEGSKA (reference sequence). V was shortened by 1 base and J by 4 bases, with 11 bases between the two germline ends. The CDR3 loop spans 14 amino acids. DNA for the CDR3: TGCAGTGCTAGAGGTCCAAGGGGGTACAATGAGCAGTTCTTC. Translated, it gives CSARGPRGYNEQFF.

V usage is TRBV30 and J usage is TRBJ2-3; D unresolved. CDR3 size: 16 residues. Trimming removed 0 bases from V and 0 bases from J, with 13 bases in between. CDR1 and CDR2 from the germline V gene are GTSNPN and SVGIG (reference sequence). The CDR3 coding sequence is TGTGCCTGGAGTGTACGAAGAGTTTCCAGCACAGATACGCAGTATTTT. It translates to CAWSVRRVSSTDTQYF.

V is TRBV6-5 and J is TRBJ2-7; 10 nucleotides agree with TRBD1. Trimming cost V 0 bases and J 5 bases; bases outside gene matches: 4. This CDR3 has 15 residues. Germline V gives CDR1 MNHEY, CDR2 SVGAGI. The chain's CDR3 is CASSYSGDRGHEQYF. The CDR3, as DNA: TGTGCCAGCAGTTACTCAGGGGACAGGGGCCACGAGCAGTACTTC.

CDR3 amino acids: CASRTVPDQETQYF. CDR3 bases: TGTGCCAGCCGCACAGTTCCGGACCAAGAGACCCAGTACTTC. The rearrangement joins TRBV7-9 to TRBJ2-5; D unclear. In germline, CDR1 is SEHNR, CDR2 FQNEAQ (reference sequence). There are 14 residues in the CDR3. V dropped 8 bases and J dropped 0 bases, with 13 bases sitting between them.

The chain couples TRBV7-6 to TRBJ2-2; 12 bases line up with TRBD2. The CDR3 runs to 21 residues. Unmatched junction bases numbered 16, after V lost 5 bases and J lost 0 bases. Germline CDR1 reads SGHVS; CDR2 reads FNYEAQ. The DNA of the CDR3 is TGTGCCAGCAGCCCCGAGGTGACCAGGGGACTAGCGGGCCCGAACACCGGGGAGCTGTTTTTT. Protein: CASSPEVTRGLAGPNTGELFF.

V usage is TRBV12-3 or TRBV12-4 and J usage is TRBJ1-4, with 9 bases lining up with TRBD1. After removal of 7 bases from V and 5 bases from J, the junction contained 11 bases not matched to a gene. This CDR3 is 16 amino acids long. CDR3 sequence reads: CASTLGGGQGNEKLFF. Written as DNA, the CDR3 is TGTGCCAGCACCTTAGGGGGAGGACAGGGGAATGAAAAACTGTTTTTT.

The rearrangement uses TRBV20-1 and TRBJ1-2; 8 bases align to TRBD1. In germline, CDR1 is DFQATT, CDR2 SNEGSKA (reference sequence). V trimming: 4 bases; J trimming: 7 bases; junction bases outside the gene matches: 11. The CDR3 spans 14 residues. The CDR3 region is CSAMFTGGAGGYTF. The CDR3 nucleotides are TGCAGTGCTATGTTCACAGGGGGAGCAGGTGGCTACACCTTC.

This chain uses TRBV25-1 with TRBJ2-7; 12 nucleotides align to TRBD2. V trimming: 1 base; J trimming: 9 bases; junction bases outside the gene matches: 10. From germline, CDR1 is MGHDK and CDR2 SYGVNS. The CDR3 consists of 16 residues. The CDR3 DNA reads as TGTGCCAGCAGTGAATCGGGGACTAGCGGGCCCCTTGGGCAGTACTTC. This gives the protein CASSESGTSGPLGQYF.

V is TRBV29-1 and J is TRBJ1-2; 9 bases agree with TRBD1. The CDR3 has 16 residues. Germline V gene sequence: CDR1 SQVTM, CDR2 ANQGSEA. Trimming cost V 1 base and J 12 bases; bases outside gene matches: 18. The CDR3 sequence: CSVEVGQGLGAQGDTF. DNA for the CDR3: TGCAGCGTTGAAGTGGGACAGGGACTCGGAGCTCAGGGCGACACCTTC.

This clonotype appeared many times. The CDR3 DNA reads TGCGCCAGCAGCTTGGGGGACCATGGCAATCAGCCCCAGCATTTT. Protein product: CASSLGDHGNQPQHF. J is TRBJ1-5 and V is TRBV5-1, with D possibly TRBD1 on 5 matching bases. Looked up from germline, CDR1 is SGHRS and CDR2 is YFSETQ. This CDR3 is 15 amino acids long. V lost 0 bases and J lost 2, with 9 bases in between.

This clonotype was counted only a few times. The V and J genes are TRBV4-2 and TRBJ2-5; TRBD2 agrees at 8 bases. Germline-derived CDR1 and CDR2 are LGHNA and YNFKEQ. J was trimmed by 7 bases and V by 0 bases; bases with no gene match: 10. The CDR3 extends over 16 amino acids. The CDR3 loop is CASSQDQLAERVTQYF. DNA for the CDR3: TGTGCCAGCAGCCAAGATCAACTAGCGGAGAGGGTGACCCAGTACTTC.

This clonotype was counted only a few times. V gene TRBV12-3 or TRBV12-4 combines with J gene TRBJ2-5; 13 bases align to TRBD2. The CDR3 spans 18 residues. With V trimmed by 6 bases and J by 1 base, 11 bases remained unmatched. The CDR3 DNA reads TGTGCCAGCAGCATCGGGACTAGCGGGACTAAACTCCAAGAGACCCAGTACTTC. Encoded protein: CASSIGTSGTKLQETQYF.

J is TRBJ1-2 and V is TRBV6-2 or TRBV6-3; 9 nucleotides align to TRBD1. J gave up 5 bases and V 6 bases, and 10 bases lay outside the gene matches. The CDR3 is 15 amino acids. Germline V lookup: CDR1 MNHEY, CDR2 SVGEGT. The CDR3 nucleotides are TGTGCCAGCAGACTACCGGACAGGGGCTGGTATGGCTACACCTTC. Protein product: CASRLPDRGWYGYTF.

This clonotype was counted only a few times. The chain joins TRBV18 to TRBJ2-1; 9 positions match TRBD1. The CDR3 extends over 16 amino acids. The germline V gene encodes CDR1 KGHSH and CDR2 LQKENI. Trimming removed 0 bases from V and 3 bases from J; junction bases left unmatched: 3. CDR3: CASSPPEDRGYNEQFF. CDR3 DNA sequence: TGTGCCAGCTCACCACCCGAGGACAGGGGCTACAATGAGCAGTTCTTC.

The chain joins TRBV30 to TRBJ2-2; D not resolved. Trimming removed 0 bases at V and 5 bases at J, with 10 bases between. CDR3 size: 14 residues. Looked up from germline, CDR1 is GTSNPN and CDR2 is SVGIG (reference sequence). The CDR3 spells CAWSVKERTGELFF. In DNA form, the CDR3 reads TGTGCCTGGAGTGTAAAGGAAAGAACCGGGGAGCTGTTTTTT.

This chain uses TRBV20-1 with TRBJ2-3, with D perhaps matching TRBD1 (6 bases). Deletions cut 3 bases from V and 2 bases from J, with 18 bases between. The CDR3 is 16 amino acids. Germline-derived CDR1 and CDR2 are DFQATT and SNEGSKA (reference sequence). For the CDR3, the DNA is TGCAGTGCTAGCGAGAATGTAGGGGGTCTCACAGATACGCAGTATTTT. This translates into CSASENVGGLTDTQYF.

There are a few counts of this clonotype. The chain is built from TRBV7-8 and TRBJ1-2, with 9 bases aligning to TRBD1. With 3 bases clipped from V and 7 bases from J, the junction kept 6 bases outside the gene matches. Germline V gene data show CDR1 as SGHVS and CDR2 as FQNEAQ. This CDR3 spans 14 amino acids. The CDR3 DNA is TGTGCCAGCAGCTTGGGACAGGGCCTGGGTGGCTACACCTTC. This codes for CASSLGQGLGGYTF.

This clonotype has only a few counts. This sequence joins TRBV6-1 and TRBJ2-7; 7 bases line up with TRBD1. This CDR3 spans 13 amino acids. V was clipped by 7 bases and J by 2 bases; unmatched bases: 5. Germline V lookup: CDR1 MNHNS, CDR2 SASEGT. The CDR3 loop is CASKGTAAYEQYF. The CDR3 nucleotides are TGTGCCAGCAAAGGGACAGCGGCCTACGAGCAGTACTTC.